The T cell receptor beta chain described here comes from a study of blood T cell repertoires in COVID-19. Germline V gives CDR1 LGHNA, CDR2 YSLEER. The CDR3 runs 13 residues. V was pared by 0 bases and J by 8 bases, with 10 bases between. Repertoires were generated with immunoSEQ multiplex PCR, while TCRdb's copy carries only in-frame clones and drops some. This table has approximately 77,000 clones, 80% appearing once. Sequenced sample: peripheral blood. This chain joins TRBV4-3 and TRBJ1-2; unclear D gene. The sequence was collected from a woman aged 70 to 79 with acute or convalescent COVID-19. CDR3 protein: CASSQERGRGYTF. For the CDR3, the DNA is TGCGCCAGCAGCCAAGAGAGAGGGAGAGGCTACACCTTC.